This T cell receptor beta chain was captured in a study of blood T cell repertoires in COVID-19. Overall study: Samples came from the United States, Italy and Spain, spanning acute and convalescent COVID-19.

V lost 9 bases to trimming and J lost 4 bases, with 15 bases between them. The CDR3 has 13 amino acids. Germline V gene lookup returns CDR1 LNHDA and CDR2 SQIVND (reference sequence). Profiling relied on immunoSEQ multiplex PCR, and the TCRdb table lists in-frame clones only, not all of them. The sample lists roughly 300,000 clones, 85% seen once, with roughly 13% in the top ten. The clonotype was recovered from a human donor in a cohort sampled during active COVID-19. This chain links TRBV19 with TRBJ1-2, with a tentative D call TRBD1 (6 bases). Sequenced: peripheral blood. CDR3 loop: CASRGGGGYGYTF. The CDR3 DNA sequence: TGTGCCAGCAGGGGCGGGGGCGGCTATGGCTACACCTTC.